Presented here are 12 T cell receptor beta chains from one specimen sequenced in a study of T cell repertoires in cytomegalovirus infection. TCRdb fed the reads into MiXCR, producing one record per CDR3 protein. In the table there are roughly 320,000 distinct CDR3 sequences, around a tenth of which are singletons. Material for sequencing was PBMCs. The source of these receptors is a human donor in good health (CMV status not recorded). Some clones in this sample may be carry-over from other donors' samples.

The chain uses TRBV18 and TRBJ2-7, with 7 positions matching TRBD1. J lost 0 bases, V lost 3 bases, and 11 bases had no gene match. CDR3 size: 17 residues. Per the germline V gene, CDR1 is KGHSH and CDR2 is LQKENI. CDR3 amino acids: CASSPSRGGLPSYEQYF. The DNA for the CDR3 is TGTGCCAGCTCACCCTCCCGAGGGGGCCTCCCCTCCTACGAGCAGTACTTC. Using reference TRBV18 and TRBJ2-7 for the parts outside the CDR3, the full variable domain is NAGVMQNPRHLVRRRGQEARLRCSPMKGHSHVYWYRQLPEEGLKFMVYLQKENIIDESGMPKERFSAEFPKEGPSILRIQQVVRGDSAAYFCASSPSRGGLPSYEQYFGPGTRLTVT.

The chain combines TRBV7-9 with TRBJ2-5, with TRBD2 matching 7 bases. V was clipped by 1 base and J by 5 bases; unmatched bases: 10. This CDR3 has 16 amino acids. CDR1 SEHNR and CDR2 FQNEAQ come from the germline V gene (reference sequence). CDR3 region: CASSLDPATSRETQYF. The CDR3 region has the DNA TGTGCCAGCAGCTTAGATCCAGCGACTAGCAGGGAGACCCAGTACTTC.

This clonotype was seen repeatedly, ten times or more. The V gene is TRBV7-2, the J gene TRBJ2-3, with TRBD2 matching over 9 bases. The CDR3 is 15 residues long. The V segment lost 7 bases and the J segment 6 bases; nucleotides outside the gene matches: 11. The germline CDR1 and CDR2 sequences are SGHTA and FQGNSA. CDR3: CASTQDGGGGDTQYF. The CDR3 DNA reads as TGTGCCAGCACCCAAGACGGCGGGGGGGGGGATACGCAGTATTTT.

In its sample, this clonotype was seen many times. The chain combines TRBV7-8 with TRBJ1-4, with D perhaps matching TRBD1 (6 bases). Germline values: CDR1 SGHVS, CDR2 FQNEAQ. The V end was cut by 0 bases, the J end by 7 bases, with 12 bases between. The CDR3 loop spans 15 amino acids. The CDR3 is CASSLAQGMSEKLFF. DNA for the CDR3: TGTGCCAGCAGCTTAGCACAGGGAATGAGTGAAAAACTGTTTTTT.

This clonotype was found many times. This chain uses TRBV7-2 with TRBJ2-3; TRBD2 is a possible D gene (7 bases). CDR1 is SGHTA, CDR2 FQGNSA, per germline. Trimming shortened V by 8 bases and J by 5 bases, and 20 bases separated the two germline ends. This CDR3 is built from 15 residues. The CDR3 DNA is TGTGCCAGCCTAGGAACAGTGGGGGGGCAAGATACGCAGTATTTT. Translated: CASLGTVGGQDTQYF.

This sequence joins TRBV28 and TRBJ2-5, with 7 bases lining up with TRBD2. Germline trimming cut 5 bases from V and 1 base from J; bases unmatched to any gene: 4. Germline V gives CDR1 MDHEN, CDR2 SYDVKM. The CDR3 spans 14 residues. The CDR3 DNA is TGTGCCAGCAGTCTAGGACTAGTCCAAGAGACCCAGTACTTC. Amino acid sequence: CASSLGLVQETQYF.

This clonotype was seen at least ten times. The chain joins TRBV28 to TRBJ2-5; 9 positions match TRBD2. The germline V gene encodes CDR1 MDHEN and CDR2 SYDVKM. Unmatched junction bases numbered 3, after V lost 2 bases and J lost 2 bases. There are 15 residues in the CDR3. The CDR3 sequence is CASSLRTSVQETQYF. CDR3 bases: TGTGCCAGCAGTTTAAGGACTAGCGTGCAAGAGACCCAGTACTTC.

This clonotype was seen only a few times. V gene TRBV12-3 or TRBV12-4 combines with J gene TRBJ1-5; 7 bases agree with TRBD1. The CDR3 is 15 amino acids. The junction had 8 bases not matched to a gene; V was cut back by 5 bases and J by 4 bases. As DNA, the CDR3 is TGTGCCAGCAGTCCTTCGGGACAGAAAAATCAGCCCCAGCATTTT. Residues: CASSPSGQKNQPQHF.

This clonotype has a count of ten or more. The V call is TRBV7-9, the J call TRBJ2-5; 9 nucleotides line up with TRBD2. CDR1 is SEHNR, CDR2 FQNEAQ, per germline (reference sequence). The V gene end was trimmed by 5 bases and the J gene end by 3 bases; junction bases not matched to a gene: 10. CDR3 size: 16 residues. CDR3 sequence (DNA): TGTGCCAGCAGCCTGGGCCATAGCGGGGGAGAAGAGACCCAGTACTTC. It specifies CASSLGHSGGEETQYF. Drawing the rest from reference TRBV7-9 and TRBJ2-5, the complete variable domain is DTGVSQNPRHKITKRGQNVTFRCDPISEHNRLYWYRQTLGQGPEFLTYFQNEAQLEKSRLLSDRFSAERPKGSFSTLEIQRTEQGDSAMYLCASSLGHSGGEETQYFGPGTRLLVL.

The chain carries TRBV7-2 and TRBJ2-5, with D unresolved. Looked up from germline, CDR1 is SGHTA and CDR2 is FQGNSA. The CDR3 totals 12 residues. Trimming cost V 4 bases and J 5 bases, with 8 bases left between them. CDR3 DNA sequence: TGTGCCAGCAGCTCAGTGGGCGAGACCCAGTACTTC. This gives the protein CASSSVGETQYF.

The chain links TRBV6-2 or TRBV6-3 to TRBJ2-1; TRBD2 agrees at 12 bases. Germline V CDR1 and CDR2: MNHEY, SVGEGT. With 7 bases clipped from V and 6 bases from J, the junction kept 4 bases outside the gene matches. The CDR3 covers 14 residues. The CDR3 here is CASTLAGGSNEQFF. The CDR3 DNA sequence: TGTGCCAGCACACTAGCGGGAGGAAGCAATGAGCAGTTCTTC.

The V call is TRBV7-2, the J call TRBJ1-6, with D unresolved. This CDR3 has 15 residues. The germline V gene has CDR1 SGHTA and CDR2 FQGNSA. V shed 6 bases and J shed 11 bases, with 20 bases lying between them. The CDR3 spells CASRRDGPGMAPLHF. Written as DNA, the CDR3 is TGTGCCAGCAGGAGAGACGGACCGGGAATGGCACCCCTCCACTTT.